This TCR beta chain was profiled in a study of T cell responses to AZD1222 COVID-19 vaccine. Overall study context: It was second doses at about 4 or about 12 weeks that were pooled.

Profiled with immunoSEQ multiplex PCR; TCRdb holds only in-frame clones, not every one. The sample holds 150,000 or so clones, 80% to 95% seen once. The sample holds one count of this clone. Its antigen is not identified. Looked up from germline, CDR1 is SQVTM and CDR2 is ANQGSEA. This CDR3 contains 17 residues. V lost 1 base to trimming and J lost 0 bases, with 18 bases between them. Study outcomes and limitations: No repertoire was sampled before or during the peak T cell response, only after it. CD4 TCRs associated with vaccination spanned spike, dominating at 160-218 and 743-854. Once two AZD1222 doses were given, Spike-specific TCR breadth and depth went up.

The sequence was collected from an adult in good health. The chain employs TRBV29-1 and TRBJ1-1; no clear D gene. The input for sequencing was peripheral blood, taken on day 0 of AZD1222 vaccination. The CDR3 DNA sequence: TGCAGCGTTGAAGTCTCCCCCCCTCAACATATGAACACTGAAGCTTTCTTT. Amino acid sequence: CSVEVSPPQHMNTEAFF.